This passage covers 2 T cell receptor beta chains from one sample sequenced in a study of breast tumors, draining lymph nodes, adjacent tissues. TCRdb re-derived calls from the multiplex PCR reads in MiXCR, one entry per CDR3 protein. The repertoire consists of over 250,000 distinct CDR3 sequences, with 30% occurring once and the leading ten covering under 1.2%. Axillary draining lymph nodes of breast cancer patients supplied the node samples. The source material was axillary lymph node tissue. Receptors originate from a female donor with breast cancer. Some clones in this sample may be carry-over from other donors' samples.

This clonotype was picked up many times. The chain has TRBV18 and TRBJ1-2, with 9 bases identical to TRBD1. The CDR3 is made up of 12 amino acids. CDR1 and CDR2 (germline): KGHSH, LQKENI. Unmatched junction bases numbered 4, after V lost 6 bases and J lost 8 bases. DNA for the CDR3: TGTGCCAGCTCTACGGACAGGGGCGGCTACACCTTC. This sequence encodes CASSTDRGGYTF.

This rearrangement joins TRBV13 to TRBJ1-1, with 11 bases fitting TRBD1. The CDR3 has 14 amino acids. J gave up 6 bases and V 7 bases, and 7 bases lay outside the gene matches. Germline-derived CDR1 and CDR2 are PRHDT and FYEKMQ (reference sequence). The CDR3 coding sequence is TGTGCCAGCACCACACTGGGACAGGGGGCTGAAGCTTTCTTT. Residues: CASTTLGQGAEAFF.